This TCR beta chain is drawn from a study of T cell clonality in common variable immunodeficiency. Some clones are missing from TCRdb's copy, which holds only in-frame ones; the method was immunoSEQ multiplex PCR. The sample holds about 52,000 clones, and no clone turns up only once. This clone came up many times. The read ends 3 residues shy of where the CDR3 ends; the end is completed using the germline J gene. The length of the CDR3 is 14 residues. Germline V gene data show CDR1 as SGHRS and CDR2 as YFSETQ. The sequence came from a person aged 18-69 years in good health. The rearrangement uses TRBV5-1 and TRBJ2-3; D tentatively fits TRBD1 or TRBD2 (5 bases each). What was sequenced was peripheral blood mononuclear cells. CDR3 bases read: TGCGCCAGCAGCACCCACCTCAGAGGGGAGACG. Translated, it gives CASSTHLRGET. The CDR3 in full is CASSTHLRGETQYF. The full variable domain, with the rest looked up from reference TRBV5-1 and TRBJ2-3, is KAGVTQTPRYLIKTRGQQVTLSCSPISGHRSVSWYQQTPGQGLQFLFEYFSETQRNKGNFPGRFSGRQFSNSRSEMNVSTLELGDSALYLCASSTHLRGETQYFGPGTRLTVL.